These T cell receptor beta chains were read from a single sample in a study of blood T cell repertoires in COVID-19. Sequencing was performed with immunoSEQ multiplex PCR; in TCRdb, only in-frame clones are kept and a portion is missing. The top ten hold roughly 4% of the sample, which has 150,000 to 200,000 clones, roughly nine tenths seen once. Sequencing input: peripheral blood. These receptors originate from a woman between 70 and 85 years old with acute or convalescent COVID-19. CDR3s include the opening cysteine and the closing phenylalanine or tryptophan. The order of the fields is D gene, clone size, J gene, V gene, CDR3 protein, CDR3 DNA. The D gene is left open where the match is weak. Size tells how often a clone was seen (once, few, many) or the class of an expanded clone, and some rows leave it out.

>TRBD1|many|TRBJ1-2|TRBV5-1
CASSLEGASGYTF
TGCGCCAGCAGCTTGGAGGGGGCGAGCGGCTACACCTTC
>TRBD2|-|TRBJ2-1|TRBV11-3
CASSPALTSDEDNEQFF
TGTGCCAGCAGCCCCGCCTTGACTAGCGACGAAGACAATGAGCAGTTCTTC
>-|-|TRBJ2-1|TRBV6-4
CASSDDHSRQFF
TGTGCCAGCAGTGATGACCACAGTAGACAGTTCTTC
>-|-|TRBJ1-5|TRBV28
CASTRRGGSNQPQHF
TGTGCCAGCACAAGGCGAGGGGGTAGCAATCAGCCCCAGCATTTT
>-|-|TRBJ1-4|TRBV7-2
CASSLFAGPNEKLFF
TGTGCCAGCAGCTTATTTGCAGGTCCTAATGAAAAACTGTTTTTT
>-|-|TRBJ2-1|TRBV4-1
CASSQVGREQFF
TGCGCCAGCAGCCAAGTCGGGAGAGAGCAGTTCTTC
>-|-|TRBJ2-5|TRBV4-3
CASSPGQTQETQYF
TGCGCCAGCAGCCCAGGACAGACTCAAGAGACCCAGTACTTC
>-|-|TRBJ1-4|TRBV3-1/TRBV3-2
CASSQAGGMVEKLFF
TGTGCCAGCAGCCAAGCGGGGGGGATGGTTGAAAAACTGTTTTTT
>-|-|TRBJ1-1|TRBV7-9
CASTLADSTEAFF
TGTGCCAGCACCCTTGCGGACAGCACTGAAGCTTTCTTT
>TRBD1|-|TRBJ1-6|TRBV19
CASSIEGTGGTPLHF
TGTGCCAGTAGTATTGAAGGGACAGGGGGAACACCCCTCCACTTT
>-|-|TRBJ1-3|TRBV6-5
CASSYSPGGSGNTIYF
TGTGCCAGCAGTTACTCTCCGGGGGGCTCTGGAAACACCATATATTTT
>TRBD2|few|TRBJ2-1|TRBV19
CASSTRAGVVSNEQFF
TGTGCCAGTAGTACCAGAGCGGGAGTGGTGTCCAATGAGCAGTTCTTC
>-|-|TRBJ2-7|TRBV6-5
CATTKAGLPYEQYF
TGTGCCACCACGAAGGCCGGACTTCCCTACGAGCAGTACTTC
>-|-|TRBJ2-1|TRBV9
CASSVVDSGTHNEQFF
TGTGCCAGCAGCGTAGTAGACTCCGGGACTCATAATGAGCAGTTCTTC
>-|few|TRBJ1-6|TRBV7-2
CASSFGQGNSPLHF
TGTGCCAGCAGCTTTGGCCAGGGGAATTCACCCCTCCACTTT
>TRBD1|-|TRBJ1-5|TRBV7-8
CASSLVTGVQQPQHF
TGTGCCAGCAGCTTAGTGACAGGGGTTCAGCAGCCCCAGCATTTT
>-|-|TRBJ1-2|TRBV30
CAWSNQARYGYTF
TGTGCCTGGAGCAACCAGGCCAGGTATGGCTACACCTTC
>-|few|TRBJ2-7|TRBV19
CASSISTNEQYF
TGTGCCAGTAGTATATCGACAAACGAGCAGTACTTC
>TRBD2|-|TRBJ2-3|TRBV6-1
CASSVTTSGSTDTQYF
TGTGCCAGCAGTGTCACGACTAGCGGTAGCACAGATACGCAGTATTTT
>-|-|TRBJ1-5|TRBV4-1
CASSQATGFGPNQPQHF
TGCGCCAGCAGCCAGGCTACAGGGTTTGGGCCTAATCAGCCCCAGCATTTT
>-|-|TRBJ2-2|TRBV11-3
CASSSNGGTGELFF
TGTGCCAGCAGCAGTAACGGGGGCACCGGGGAGCTGTTTTTT
>-|-|TRBJ1-1|TRBV7-9
CASSLDEYTEAFF
TGTGCCAGCAGCTTAGACGAGTACACTGAAGCTTTCTTT
>TRBD2|-|TRBJ2-7|TRBV3-1/TRBV3-2
CASSPPGGSTYEQYF
TGTGCCAGCAGCCCCCCGGGAGGTTCAACCTACGAGCAGTACTTC
>TRBD2|-|TRBJ2-1|TRBV20-1
CSASPPLAGLFGEQFF
TGCAGTGCTAGTCCGCCACTAGCGGGATTATTTGGTGAGCAGTTCTTC